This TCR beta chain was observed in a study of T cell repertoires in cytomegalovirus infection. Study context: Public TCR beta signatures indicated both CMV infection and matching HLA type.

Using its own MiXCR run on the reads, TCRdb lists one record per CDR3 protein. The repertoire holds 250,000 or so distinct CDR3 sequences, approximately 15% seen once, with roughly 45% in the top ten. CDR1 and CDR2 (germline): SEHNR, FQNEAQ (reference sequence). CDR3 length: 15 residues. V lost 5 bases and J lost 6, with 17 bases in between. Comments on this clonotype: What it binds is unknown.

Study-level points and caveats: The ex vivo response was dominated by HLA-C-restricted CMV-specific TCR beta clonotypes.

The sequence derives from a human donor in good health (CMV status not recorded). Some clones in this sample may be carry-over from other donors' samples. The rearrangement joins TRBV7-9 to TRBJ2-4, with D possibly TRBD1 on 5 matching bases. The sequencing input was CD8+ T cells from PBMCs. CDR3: CASSALAGNINIQYF. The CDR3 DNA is TGTGCCAGCAGCGCCCTGGCAGGGAATATAAACATTCAGTACTTC.